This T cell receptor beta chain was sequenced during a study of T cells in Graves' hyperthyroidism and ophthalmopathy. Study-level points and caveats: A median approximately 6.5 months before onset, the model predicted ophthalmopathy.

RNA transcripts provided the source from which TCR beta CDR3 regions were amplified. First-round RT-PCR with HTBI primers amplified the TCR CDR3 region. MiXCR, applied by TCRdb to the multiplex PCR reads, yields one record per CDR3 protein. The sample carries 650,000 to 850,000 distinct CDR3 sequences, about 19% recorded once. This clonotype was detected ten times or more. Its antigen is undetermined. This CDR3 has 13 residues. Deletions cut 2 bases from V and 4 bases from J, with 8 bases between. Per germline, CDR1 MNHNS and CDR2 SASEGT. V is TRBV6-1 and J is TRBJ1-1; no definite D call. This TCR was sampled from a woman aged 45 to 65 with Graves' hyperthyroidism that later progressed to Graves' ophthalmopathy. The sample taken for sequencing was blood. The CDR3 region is CASSETGFTEAFF. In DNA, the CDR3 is TGTGCCAGCAGTGAAACGGGTTTCACTGAAGCTTTCTTT.